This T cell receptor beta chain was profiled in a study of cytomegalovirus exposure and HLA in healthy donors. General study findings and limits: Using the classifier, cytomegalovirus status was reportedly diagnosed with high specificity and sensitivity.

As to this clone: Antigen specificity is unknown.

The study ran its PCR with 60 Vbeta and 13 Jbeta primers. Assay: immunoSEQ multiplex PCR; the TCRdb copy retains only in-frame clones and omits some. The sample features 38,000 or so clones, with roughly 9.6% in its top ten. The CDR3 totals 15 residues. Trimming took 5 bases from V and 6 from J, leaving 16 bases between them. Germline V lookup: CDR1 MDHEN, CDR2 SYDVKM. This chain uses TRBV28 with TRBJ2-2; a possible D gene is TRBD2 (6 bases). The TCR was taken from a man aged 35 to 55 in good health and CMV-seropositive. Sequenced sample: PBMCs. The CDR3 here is CASSPYPGSAGELFF. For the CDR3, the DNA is TGTGCCAGCAGTCCCTACCCCGGGAGCGCCGGGGAGCTGTTTTTT.